The present T cell receptor beta chain was sequenced within a study of blood T cell repertoires in COVID-19. TCRdb keeps only in-frame clones here, not all; method: immunoSEQ multiplex PCR. The sample has roughly 97,000 clones, around 82% seen once; the top ten hold about 5%. Trimming shortened V by 4 bases and J by 5 bases, and 14 bases separated the two germline ends. Per the germline V gene, CDR1 is MGHRA and CDR2 is YSYEKL. CDR3 length: 15 amino acids. The sequencing input was peripheral blood. This TCR was sampled from a man aged 60-69 years with acute or convalescent COVID-19. The V and J genes are TRBV4-1 and TRBJ1-4; tentative D call: TRBD1 (6 bases). Written as DNA, the CDR3 is TGCGCCAGCAGCCGGGGGCAGGGGAGAAATGAAAAACTGTTTTTT. This codes for CASSRGQGRNEKLFF.